This TCR beta chain was documented in a study of CD8 T cells in Susac syndrome. A note on this clonotype: What it binds is not known.

Study-wide findings and caveats: Susac-specific public clones in total CD8+ repertoires numbered 15 to 20; in CD8+ TEMRA repertoires, they numbered several. Peak Susac CD8+ clonal expansion occurred in TEMRA cells and active patients.

Germline CDR1 SQVTM, CDR2 ANQGSEA. After removal of 7 bases from V and 8 bases from J, the junction contained 11 bases not matched to a gene. This CDR3 has 13 residues. An amount of RNA that ranged from roughly 0.5 to 1 ug was reverse transcribed with random hexamers. A single record per CDR3 protein comes from TCRdb applying MiXCR to the immunoSEQ multiplex PCR reads. The table lists about 82,000 distinct CDR3 sequences, 90% to 97% of them singletons, with more than 0.5% in the top ten. In blood CD8+ and CD4+ T cells, TCR beta underwent sequencing. The source is a human donor with Susac syndrome. The genes are TRBV29-1 and TRBJ1-2; 9 bases are shared with TRBD1. The sequencing sample was made of CD8+ T cells from PBMCs. In DNA form, the CDR3 reads TGCAGCGCGCCTCATACAGGGGGCGGCGGCTACACCTTC. Protein sequence: CSAPHTGGGGYTF.